These T cell receptor beta chains were read from a single sample in a study of blood T cell repertoires in COVID-19. Using immunoSEQ multiplex PCR, the repertoire was profiled, and TCRdb retains in-frame clones only, with some absent. The data show about 670,000 clones, 85% to 90% seen once. The specimen sequenced was peripheral blood. These receptors originate from a young woman with acute or convalescent COVID-19. Each CDR3 is given with its conserved first and last residue. A D gene is named only where the DNA matches it firmly. Clone size is given for some rows only: seen once, a few or many times, or a class if the clone is expanded.

v_call	j_call	d_call	cdr3_length	clone_size	cdr3_nt	cdr3_aa
TRBV6-2/TRBV6-3	TRBJ2-1	TRBD1	15	-	TGTGCCAGCAGCGAAAGGACAGGAGTGTACAATGAGCAGTTCTTC	CASSERTGVYNEQFF
TRBV18	TRBJ1-5	-	12	-	TGTGCCAGCTCACCCGAGGGACAGCCCCAGCATTTT	CASSPEGQPQHF
TRBV6-5	TRBJ1-4	TRBD1	14	-	TGTGCCAGCAGCCCCCCAGGGGGCAGTGAAAAACTGTTTTTT	CASSPPGGSEKLFF
TRBV30	TRBJ1-6	-	15	-	TGTGCCTGGAGTACGACAGAAACTCGGGATTCACCCCTCCACTTT	CAWSTTETRDSPLHF
TRBV19	TRBJ1-1	-	16	-	TGTGCCAGTACCCATTCTGCGGGACGGATGAACACTGAAGCTTTCTTT	CASTHSAGRMNTEAFF
TRBV6-5	TRBJ1-6	-	14	-	TGTGCCAGCAGTTACTCGAGTAGGGGATCACCCCTCCACTTT	CASSYSSRGSPLHF
TRBV5-6	TRBJ1-5	-	16	-	TGTGCCAGCAGCTTACATCAGGGTGGTAGCAATCAGCCCCAGCATTTT	CASSLHQGGSNQPQHF
TRBV23-1	TRBJ1-5	-	15	-	TGCGCCAGCATCTCCCGGGCCGGGGGTCATCAGCCCCAGCATTTT	CASISRAGGHQPQHF
TRBV10-3	TRBJ2-3	TRBD2	13	-	TGTGCCATCGGACTAGAAGGTCCTTGGGCGCAGTATTTT	CAIGLEGPWAQYF
TRBV9	TRBJ2-2	TRBD2	17	-	TGTGCCAGCAGCCCTAGAGGGAGGGCAGGGAACACCGGGGAGCTGTTTTTT	CASSPRGRAGNTGELFF
TRBV6-5	TRBJ2-7	-	10	-	TGTGCCAGCAGGTCCTCCGAGCAGTACTTC	CASRSSEQYF
TRBV5-6	TRBJ1-3	-	15	few	TGTGCCAGCAGCCGGCCAGGGAATACTGGAAACACCATATATTTT	CASSRPGNTGNTIYF
TRBV6-5	TRBJ1-6	-	15	-	TGTGCCAGCAGTTACAGCCCAAGATATAATTCACCCCTCCACTTT	CASSYSPRYNSPLHF
TRBV7-9	TRBJ2-5	-	13	-	TGTGCCAGCAGCTTGGCTAGTATCGAGACCCAGTACTTC	CASSLASIETQYF
TRBV5-4	TRBJ1-2	-	13	few	TGTGCCAGCAGCTTCATCGCTACCTATGGCTACACCTTC	CASSFIATYGYTF
TRBV25-1	TRBJ1-2	-	14	-	TGTGCCAGCAGTGCGAGGTTTGGTCCTGCTGGCTACACCTTC	CASSARFGPAGYTF
TRBV5-1	TRBJ2-7	TRBD2	14	-	TGCGCCAGCAGCTTGGCCGTGACCGGGGGGGAGCAGTACTTC	CASSLAVTGGEQYF
TRBV5-6	TRBJ1-5	-	14	-	TGTGCCAGCAGCTTGAGCAGGGTCAATCAGCCCCAGCATTTT	CASSLSRVNQPQHF
TRBV2	TRBJ1-2	-	13	once	TGTGCCAGCAGTGTCGGACAGTACTATGGCTACACCTTC	CASSVGQYYGYTF
TRBV5-1	TRBJ1-1	TRBD1	16	-	TGCGCCAGCAGCGACGGGACAGGGGGCTTGAACACTGAAGCTTTCTTT	CASSDGTGGLNTEAFF
TRBV6-2/TRBV6-3	TRBJ1-2	-	12	-	TGTGCCAGCAGTTACACCAGGACAGGCTACACCTTC	CASSYTRTGYTF
TRBV14	TRBJ2-3	TRBD2	16	-	TGTGCCAGCAGCCACCCATCAGCGGGGGGGCCAGATACGCAGTATTTT	CASSHPSAGGPDTQYF
TRBV9	TRBJ2-2	-	16	-	TGTGCCAGCAGCGTAGCCCCGTTGGGCAACACCGGGGAGCTGTTTTTT	CASSVAPLGNTGELFF
TRBV30	TRBJ1-2	-	13	-	TGTGCCTGGAGTGGGTTGGGGGCGCCTGGCTACACCTTC	CAWSGLGAPGYTF
TRBV7-8	TRBJ1-1	TRBD1	16	-	TGTGCCAGCAGCCAGGACAGGCCCTCGGTGAACACTGAAGCTTTCTTT	CASSQDRPSVNTEAFF
TRBV12-3/TRBV12-4	TRBJ2-1	TRBD2	13	-	TGTGCCAGCAACCCGGGGGGGCCTGGTGAGCAGTTCTTC	CASNPGGPGEQFF
TRBV2	TRBJ2-3	TRBD2	16	-	TGTGCCAGCAGAGCCCTAGCGGGGGGTAACACAGATACGCAGTATTTT	CASRALAGGNTDTQYF
TRBV7-9	TRBJ1-3	TRBD1	17	-	TGTGCCAGCAGCTTAGCAGGGACAGCACTGTCTGGAAACACCATATATTTT	CASSLAGTALSGNTIYF
TRBV5-6	TRBJ2-3	TRBD2	15	-	TGTGCCAGCAGCTTACCGGGACTAGAGGTGGATACGCAGTATTTT	CASSLPGLEVDTQYF